This T cell receptor beta chain was sequenced during a study of tissue T cells after allogeneic stem cell transplantation. Study findings and constraints: Blood and spleen captured only part of the tissue TCR repertoire.

Germline V gene data show CDR1 as LGHDT and CDR2 as YNNKQL (reference sequence). The V segment lost 5 bases and the J segment 2 bases; nucleotides outside the gene matches: 1. CDR3 size: 13 residues. This clone has more than one count but fewer than ten. The antigen is unknown. Gene labels here are mouse ones. The sequenced fragment ends 1 residue before the CDR3 boundary, so the rest is inferred from the germline J gene. TCRdb's copy holds only in-frame clones and misses some; the assay was immunoSEQ multiplex PCR. The sample lists about 22,000 clones, about 70% occurring once. The specimen sequenced was blood. The rearrangement uses TRBV4 and TRBJ2-7; 9 bases align to TRBD1. This clonotype was sampled from a female BALB/c mouse in good health. MHC haplotype of the mouse line: H2-d. CDR3: CASSRDRAYEQYF. The CDR3 bases that were read are TGTGCCAGCAGCCGGGACAGGGCCTATGAACAGTAC.